The source of this TCR beta chain is a study of PD-1 blockade in mismatch repair-deficient tumors. Study-wide background: All were previously treated, progressing patients with some twelve mismatch repair-deficient cancer types.

Every patient had mismatch repair deficiency by PCR or immunohistochemistry. The TCR-sequenced patients were three responders to pembrolizumab. Repertoires were generated with immunoSEQ multiplex PCR, while TCRdb's copy carries only in-frame clones and drops some. The sample includes roughly 38,000 clones, approximately 83% of them seen just once. This clone was detected a few times. As yet, its antigen is unknown. Notes on the study in general: Rapid post-treatment expansion, then contraction, generally preceding radiologic response, marked tumor-resident clones.

The CDR3 has 13 amino acids. Germline CDR1 and CDR2: KGHSH and LQKENI. Deletions cut 2 bases from V and 4 bases from J, with 6 bases between. Sequencing was performed on PBMCs, taken around 38 weeks after starting pembrolizumab. This chain connects TRBV18 to TRBJ1-3; no clear D gene. This clonotype was obtained from an adult with mismatch repair-deficient cancer. The CDR3 nucleotides read TGTGCCAGCTCACCAGGGCCCGGAAACACCATATATTTT. This translates into CASSPGPGNTIYF. Together with reference TRBV18 and TRBJ1-3, the CDR3 gives the full variable domain: NAGVMQNPRHLVRRRGQEARLRCSPMKGHSHVYWYRQLPEEGLKFMVYLQKENIIDESGMPKERFSAEFPKEGPSILRIQQVVRGDSAAYFCASSPGPGNTIYFGEGSWLTVV.